The rows below give T cell receptor beta chains drawn from one sample of a study of blood T cell repertoires in COVID-19. Measured with immunoSEQ multiplex PCR; TCRdb has only the in-frame clones, and not every one. The sample shows tens of thousands of clones, 80% of them seen only once. Input material: peripheral blood. The source is a human donor in a cohort sampled during active COVID-19. The CDR3 runs from the conserved cysteine through the conserved F or W. D genes are given only for firm matches. A row's size may be missing; if present it is once, few, many or a size class.

D,J,V,size,CDR3,DNA
-,TRBJ1-5,TRBV28,few,CASRPQGNSNQPQHF,TGTGCCAGCAGACCACAGGGTAATAGCAATCAGCCCCAGCATTTT
-,TRBJ1-2,TRBV6-6,-,CASSYSRERGYTF,TGTGCCAGCAGTTACTCTAGGGAGAGGGGCTACACCTTC
TRBD1,TRBJ2-3,TRBV6-5,-,CASARGDRGPDTQYF,TGTGCCAGCGCTAGAGGGGACAGGGGGCCAGATACGCAGTATTTT
TRBD2,TRBJ2-3,TRBV28,-,CASSLSLAGGFSSPSTDTQYF,TGTGCCAGCAGTTTGTCTCTAGCGGGGGGGTTTAGCTCCCCTAGCACAGATACGCAGTATTTT
-,TRBJ1-1,TRBV19,-,CASRLGTEAFF,TGTGCCAGTCGACTGGGCACTGAAGCTTTCTTT
TRBD1,TRBJ1-6,TRBV6-2/TRBV6-3,-,CASSMTGARNSPLHF,TGTGCCAGCAGTATGACAGGGGCTCGGAATTCACCCCTCCACTTT
TRBD1,TRBJ1-5,TRBV5-8,-,CASSLGQGDQPQHF,TGTGCCAGCAGCTTGGGACAGGGGGATCAGCCCCAGCATTTT
-,TRBJ2-7,TRBV7-2,-,CASSLDSFYEQYF,TGTGCCAGCAGTTTGGACAGTTTCTACGAGCAGTACTTC
TRBD1,TRBJ2-7,TRBV7-8,-,CASSLSGGYEQYF,TGTGCCAGCAGCTTATCAGGGGGCTACGAGCAGTACTTC
TRBD2,TRBJ2-7,TRBV5-1,-,CASSLGLAIRYEQYF,TGCGCCAGCAGCCTGGGACTAGCGATTCGCTACGAGCAGTACTTC
-,TRBJ1-1,TRBV28,-,CASSLPQGPGTEAFF,TGTGCCAGCAGTTTACCCCAGGGTCCGGGCACTGAAGCTTTCTTT
TRBD1,TRBJ1-6,TRBV5-6,-,CASSPGQGASVMRSPLHF,TGTGCCAGCAGCCCCGGACAGGGGGCGAGTGTAATGAGATCACCCCTCCACTTT
-,TRBJ1-5,TRBV4-1,-,CASSQDYGGAKPQHF,TGCGCCAGCAGCCAAGATTACGGGGGGGCCAAGCCCCAGCATTTT
-,TRBJ2-2,TRBV5-1,-,CASSLFRTNTGELFF,TGCGCCAGCAGCTTGTTTCGTACGAACACCGGGGAGCTGTTTTTT
TRBD1,TRBJ2-6,TRBV4-1,few,CASSGPGQGYSGANVLTF,TGCGCCAGCAGCGGGCCGGGACAGGGATACTCTGGGGCCAACGTCCTGACTTTC
-,TRBJ1-4,TRBV6-6,-,CASSSQATNEKLFF,TGTGCCAGCAGTTCCCAGGCAACTAATGAAAAACTGTTTTTT
-,TRBJ2-4,TRBV11-3,-,CASSLGYRAKNIQYF,TGTGCCAGCAGCTTAGGCTACAGAGCCAAAAACATTCAGTACTTC
-,TRBJ1-1,TRBV19,once,CASNTGFMNTEAFF,TGTGCCAGTAATACAGGATTCATGAACACTGAAGCTTTCTTT
-,TRBJ1-3,TRBV7-9,-,CASSPRSGNTIYF,TGTGCCAGCAGCCCGCGGTCTGGAAACACCATATATTTT
TRBD2,TRBJ2-2,TRBV5-1,-,CASSPGPGLAGAGTGELFF,TGCGCCAGCAGCCCAGGGCCGGGACTAGCGGGAGCGGGCACCGGGGAGCTGTTTTTT
TRBD2,TRBJ2-7,TRBV5-4,-,CASSSKTSGGDYEQYF,TGTGCCAGCAGCTCAAAGACTAGCGGGGGAGACTACGAGCAGTACTTC
-,TRBJ2-7,TRBV30,few,CAWTGVSPSYEQYF,TGTGCCTGGACAGGGGTGTCCCCATCCTACGAGCAGTACTTC
-,TRBJ2-2,TRBV5-1,-,CASSSRWRTGELFF,TGCGCCAGCAGCTCGAGATGGAGGACCGGGGAGCTGTTTTTT